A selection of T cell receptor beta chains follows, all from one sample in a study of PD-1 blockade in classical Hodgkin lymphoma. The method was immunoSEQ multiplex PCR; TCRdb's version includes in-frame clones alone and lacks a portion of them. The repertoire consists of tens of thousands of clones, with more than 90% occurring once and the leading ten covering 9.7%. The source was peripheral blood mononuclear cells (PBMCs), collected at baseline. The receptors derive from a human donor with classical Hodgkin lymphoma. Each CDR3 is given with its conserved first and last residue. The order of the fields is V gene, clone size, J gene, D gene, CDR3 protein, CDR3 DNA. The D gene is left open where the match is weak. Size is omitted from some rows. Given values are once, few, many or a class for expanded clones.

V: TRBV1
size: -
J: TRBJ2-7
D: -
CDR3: CTSSQAPIDSYEQYF
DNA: TGCACCAGCAGCCAAGCCCCCATAGACTCCTACGAGCAGTACTTC

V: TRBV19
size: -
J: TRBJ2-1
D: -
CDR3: CASSIGVGASSYNEQFF
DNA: TGTGCCAGTAGTATAGGGGTCGGGGCGAGCTCCTACAATGAGCAGTTCTTC

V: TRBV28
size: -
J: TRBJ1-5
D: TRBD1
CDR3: CASSLRTGFRNQPQHF
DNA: TGTGCCAGCAGTCTAAGGACAGGGTTCCGCAATCAGCCCCAGCATTTT

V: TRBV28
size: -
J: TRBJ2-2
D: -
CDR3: CASSLIRGSPGELFF
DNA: TGTGCCAGCAGTTTAATAAGGGGATCCCCCGGGGAGCTGTTTTTT

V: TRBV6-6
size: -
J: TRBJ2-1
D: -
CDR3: CASRTGDYNEQFF
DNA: TGTGCCAGCAGGACGGGGGACTACAATGAGCAGTTCTTC

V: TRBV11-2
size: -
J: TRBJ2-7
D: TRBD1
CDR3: CASSSATGAYEQYF
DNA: TGTGCCAGCAGCTCGGCGACAGGGGCCTACGAGCAGTACTTC

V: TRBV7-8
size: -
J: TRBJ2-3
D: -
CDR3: CASSLFAKGRADTQYF
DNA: TGTGCCAGCAGCTTATTTGCCAAAGGACGGGCAGATACGCAGTATTTT

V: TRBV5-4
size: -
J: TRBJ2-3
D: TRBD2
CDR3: CASSFGTSDTDTQYF
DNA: TGTGCCAGCAGCTTTGGGACTAGCGACACAGATACGCAGTATTTT

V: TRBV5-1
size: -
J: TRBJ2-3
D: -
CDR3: CASSLAGQDTQYF
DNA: TGCGCCAGCAGCTTAGCGGGACAAGATACGCAGTATTTT

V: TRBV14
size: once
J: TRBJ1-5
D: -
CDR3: CASSNTGGNQPQHF
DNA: TGTGCCAGCAGCAACACTGGGGGGAATCAGCCCCAGCATTTT

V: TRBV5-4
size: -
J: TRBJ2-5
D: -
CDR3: CASSLSNSQETQYF
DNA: TGTGCCAGCAGCTTGAGTAACAGCCAAGAGACCCAGTACTTC

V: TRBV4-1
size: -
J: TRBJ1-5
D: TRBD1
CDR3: CASSQEPAGGFATNQPQHF
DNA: TGCGCCAGCAGCCAAGAGCCTGCAGGGGGGTTTGCAACTAATCAGCCCCAGCATTTT

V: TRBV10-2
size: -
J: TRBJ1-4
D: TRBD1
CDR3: CASRGQGHATNEKLFF
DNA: TGCGCCAGCAGGGGACAGGGGCATGCAACTAATGAAAAACTGTTTTTT

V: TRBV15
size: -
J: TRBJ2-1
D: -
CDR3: CATSRGLNEQFF
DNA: TGTGCCACCAGCAGGGGGTTAAATGAGCAGTTCTTC

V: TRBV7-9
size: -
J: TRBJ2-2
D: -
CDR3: CASSSLRNTGELFF
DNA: TGTGCCAGCAGCTCCCTTCGAAACACCGGGGAGCTGTTTTTT

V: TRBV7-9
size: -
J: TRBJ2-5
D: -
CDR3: CASSPGPEETQYF
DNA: TGTGCCAGCAGCCCCGGACCAGAGGAGACCCAGTACTTC

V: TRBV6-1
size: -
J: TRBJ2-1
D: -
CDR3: CASASLSGNYNEQFF
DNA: TGTGCCAGCGCGTCTTTGTCGGGAAACTACAATGAGCAGTTCTTC

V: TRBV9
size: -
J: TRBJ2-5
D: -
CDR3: CASSERAWETQYF
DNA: TGTGCCAGCAGCGAGAGGGCATGGGAGACCCAGTACTTC

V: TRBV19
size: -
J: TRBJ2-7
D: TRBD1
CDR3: CASSTVQGAYEQYF
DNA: TGTGCCAGTAGCACGGTCCAGGGGGCGTACGAGCAGTACTTC

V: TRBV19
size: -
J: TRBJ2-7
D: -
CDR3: CASSPGLDYEQYF
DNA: TGTGCCAGTAGTCCTGGACTGGACTACGAGCAGTACTTC

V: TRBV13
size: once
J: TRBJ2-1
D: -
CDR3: CASSATDYNEQFF
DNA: TGTGCCAGCAGCGCGACGGACTACAATGAGCAGTTCTTC

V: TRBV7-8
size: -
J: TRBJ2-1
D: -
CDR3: CASSSVAPPGANEQFF
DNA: TGTGCCAGCAGCTCCGTAGCCCCCCCCGGGGCCAATGAGCAGTTCTTC

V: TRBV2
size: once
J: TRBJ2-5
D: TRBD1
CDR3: CASVSGTGFWGQETQYF
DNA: TGTGCCAGCGTTTCCGGGACAGGGTTTTGGGGACAAGAGACCCAGTACTTC

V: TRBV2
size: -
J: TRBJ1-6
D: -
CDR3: CASRGDTPELRPISPLHF
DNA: TGTGCCAGCAGAGGTGATACGCCCGAGCTTCGACCAATTTCACCCCTCCACTTT

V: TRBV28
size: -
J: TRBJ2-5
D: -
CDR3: CASSNSDRSGWETQYF
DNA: TGTGCCAGCAGTAACAGTGATAGATCGGGGTGGGAGACCCAGTACTTC

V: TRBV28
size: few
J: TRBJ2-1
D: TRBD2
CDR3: CASSLAGLAGAEQFF
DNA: TGTGCCAGCAGTTTAGCTGGACTAGCGGGAGCTGAGCAGTTCTTC

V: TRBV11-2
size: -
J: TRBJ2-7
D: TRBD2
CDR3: CASSLPGLAYEQYF
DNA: TGTGCCAGCAGCCTACCAGGACTAGCTTACGAGCAGTACTTC

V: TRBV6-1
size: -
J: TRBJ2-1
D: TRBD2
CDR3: CASSELASGRSYNEQFF
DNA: TGTGCCAGCAGTGAACTGGCTAGCGGGAGATCCTACAATGAGCAGTTCTTC

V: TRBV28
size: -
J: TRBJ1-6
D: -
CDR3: CASSLGTLADSPLHF
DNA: TGTGCCAGCAGTTTAGGTACGTTGGCAGACTCACCCCTCCACTTT